These T cell receptor beta chains were read from a single sample in a study of blood T cell repertoires in COVID-19. Profiling relied on immunoSEQ multiplex PCR, and the TCRdb table lists in-frame clones only, not all of them. The sample lists more than 250,000 clones, 88% seen once, with more than 1% in the top ten. Material for sequencing was PBMCs or T cells enriched from blood (not recorded which). The receptors here all came from a woman in her thirties or forties with acute COVID-19. Each CDR3 is given with its conserved first and last residue. The D gene is left open where the match is weak. Size is stated for part of the rows, as once, few or many counts, or as a class when the clone is expanded.

CDR3 protein: CASRMGQGNYGYTF; V gene: TRBV6-5; D gene: TRBD1; clone size: NA
CDR3 protein: CASSLSSGDNQPQHF; V gene: TRBV5-1; D gene: NA; clone size: NA
CDR3 protein: CATSDKPLWGSGSHNEQFF; V gene: TRBV24-1; D gene: NA; clone size: NA
CDR3 protein: CASSQLQSMNTEAFF; V gene: TRBV7-9; D gene: NA; clone size: NA
CDR3 protein: CASSPWQGAGGNQPQHF; V gene: TRBV18; D gene: TRBD1; clone size: once
CDR3 protein: CSVSGQGFGEQYF; V gene: TRBV29-1; D gene: TRBD1; clone size: NA
CDR3 protein: CAWRWMGPNEKLFF; V gene: TRBV30; D gene: NA; clone size: NA
CDR3 protein: CASSLTGTDQPQHF; V gene: TRBV19; D gene: TRBD1; clone size: NA
CDR3 protein: CSVGRSSYNEQFF; V gene: TRBV29-1; D gene: NA; clone size: NA
CDR3 protein: CASSLDRTGAYEQYF; V gene: TRBV5-6; D gene: TRBD1; clone size: NA
CDR3 protein: CASSYLAGGPDGELFF; V gene: TRBV6-2/TRBV6-3; D gene: TRBD2; clone size: NA
CDR3 protein: CASTAYNEQFF; V gene: TRBV12-3/TRBV12-4; D gene: NA; clone size: NA
CDR3 protein: CAWSPSGYNYGYTF; V gene: TRBV30; D gene: NA; clone size: NA
CDR3 protein: CASSVGERRVDNEQFF; V gene: TRBV19; D gene: NA; clone size: once
CDR3 protein: CAWKADIQETQYF; V gene: TRBV30; D gene: NA; clone size: NA
CDR3 protein: CASSFPVRTAGYGYTF; V gene: TRBV28; D gene: NA; clone size: NA
CDR3 protein: CASRVGGGVETQYF; V gene: TRBV27; D gene: NA; clone size: NA
CDR3 protein: CASSIGTTTNEKLFF; V gene: TRBV19; D gene: NA; clone size: NA
CDR3 protein: CASSRGQVPRTDTQYF; V gene: TRBV10-1; D gene: TRBD1; clone size: NA
CDR3 protein: CASSLHGSGGNEQFF; V gene: TRBV7-3; D gene: NA; clone size: NA
CDR3 protein: CASSTPGLARSTDTQYF; V gene: TRBV19; D gene: TRBD2; clone size: NA
CDR3 protein: CASSKGVTSGTDTQYF; V gene: TRBV9; D gene: NA; clone size: NA
CDR3 protein: CSASRPNEQFF; V gene: TRBV20-1; D gene: NA; clone size: NA
CDR3 protein: CASSWDRESGGLAVQYF; V gene: TRBV7-9; D gene: NA; clone size: NA
CDR3 protein: CASRGPGQDSSGANVLTF; V gene: TRBV19; D gene: TRBD1; clone size: NA
CDR3 protein: CASSYIHGQGGSQPQHF; V gene: TRBV27; D gene: NA; clone size: NA
CDR3 protein: CASSPQNEQFF; V gene: TRBV6-6; D gene: NA; clone size: once
CDR3 protein: CAINGQGHYGYTF; V gene: TRBV10-3; D gene: TRBD1; clone size: NA
CDR3 protein: CASTSQGIRNTEAFF; V gene: TRBV11-2; D gene: NA; clone size: NA
CDR3 protein: CATSDLHRAYGYTF; V gene: TRBV24-1; D gene: NA; clone size: NA
CDR3 protein: CASSSLQGLGEKLFF; V gene: TRBV27; D gene: NA; clone size: NA
CDR3 protein: CASSPGATGEQFF; V gene: TRBV18; D gene: NA; clone size: NA
CDR3 protein: CASSFTGGSGNTIYF; V gene: TRBV9; D gene: TRBD1; clone size: NA
CDR3 protein: CASSLGGLAGGSSYEQYF; V gene: TRBV7-8; D gene: TRBD2; clone size: NA
CDR3 protein: CASSTMGQGNTEAFF; V gene: TRBV19; D gene: TRBD1; clone size: NA
CDR3 protein: CASGLALAGGQRRYNEQFF; V gene: TRBV12-5; D gene: NA; clone size: NA
CDR3 protein: CSRQGIYGYTF; V gene: TRBV20-1; D gene: NA; clone size: few
CDR3 protein: CASRGTGVYNEQFF; V gene: TRBV28; D gene: TRBD1; clone size: NA
CDR3 protein: CASSLGLAGVQVTQYF; V gene: TRBV5-1; D gene: TRBD2; clone size: NA
CDR3 protein: CASTTLGGWQPQHF; V gene: TRBV19; D gene: NA; clone size: few
CDR3 protein: CASSLRLAGRVTDTQYF; V gene: TRBV27; D gene: TRBD2; clone size: NA
CDR3 protein: CASSFQGLSYNSPLHF; V gene: TRBV18; D gene: NA; clone size: NA
CDR3 protein: CASSRMGDRQGEQYF; V gene: TRBV27; D gene: TRBD1; clone size: NA
CDR3 protein: CARSLRDIWNQPQHF; V gene: TRBV5-3; D gene: NA; clone size: NA
CDR3 protein: CAWSPASDRGRGSYGYTF; V gene: TRBV30; D gene: TRBD1; clone size: NA
CDR3 protein: CATQLGGGTEAFF; V gene: TRBV6-5; D gene: NA; clone size: NA
CDR3 protein: CATSDPDRGNTIYF; V gene: TRBV24-1; D gene: NA; clone size: few
CDR3 protein: CASSGGDTSINMNTEAFF; V gene: TRBV18; D gene: NA; clone size: NA
CDR3 protein: CASRLQGNTGELFF; V gene: TRBV19; D gene: NA; clone size: NA
CDR3 protein: CASSQWTGASSGNTIYF; V gene: TRBV4-1; D gene: TRBD1; clone size: NA
CDR3 protein: CASSLSRAVVYGYTF; V gene: TRBV28; D gene: NA; clone size: NA
CDR3 protein: CATSRGTGGNYGYTF; V gene: TRBV15; D gene: TRBD1; clone size: NA
CDR3 protein: CASRLAGGHGDEQFF; V gene: TRBV27; D gene: TRBD2; clone size: NA
CDR3 protein: CASSVAPGVDSPLHF; V gene: TRBV9; D gene: NA; clone size: NA
CDR3 protein: CASSVYQRGTGDTQYF; V gene: TRBV9; D gene: TRBD2; clone size: NA
CDR3 protein: CSASKAGGFLFHNEQFF; V gene: TRBV20-1; D gene: TRBD2; clone size: NA
CDR3 protein: CASSQEAQAEQFF; V gene: TRBV14; D gene: NA; clone size: NA